The source of this TCR beta chain is a study of T cell responses to AZD1222 COVID-19 vaccine (dated by TCRdb to 2020 to 2023). General notes on the study: A total of about 240 trial participants underwent TCR sequencing, of whom some 210 received two doses of AZD1222 and roughly 25 received two doses of the MenACWY control vaccine. Trial participants were enrolled by age into 18-55, 56-69 and 70-plus year subgroups, with about 150, 28 and 57 TCR-sequenced participants respectively. Results and caveats for the whole study, not just this receptor: Participants were mostly white British, with more females than males. The authors suggested clonal diversity may have been underestimated. In the small 56-69-year group, the increase in depth fell short of significance, most likely because of low power. The whole spike protein was spanned by vaccine-associated CD4 TCRs, and dominant responses were seen in regions 160-218 and 743-854. After two AZD1222 doses, spike-specific TCR breadth and depth were significantly higher than at day 0 and than in MenACWY recipients. Because no day 14 peak-response samples were available, the repertoires could be characterized only after the peak T cell response. Conclusions about previously exposed vaccinees were limited because only a handful of AZD1222 recipients were SARS-CoV-2 seropositive at baseline. Nearly half of unique spike-specific TCRs reportedly recognized epitopes outside regions mutated in the B.1.351 and B.1.1.7 variants.

As for this clone: Its antigen remains unidentified. Base qualities are not provided; no much larger clone lies one nucleotide away.

The CDR3 has 19 amino acids, counting the end cysteine and phenylalanine. Just CDR3 DNA is preserved here, 57 bases in frame from base 1. The germline V gene (reference sequence) provides CDR1 MNHEY and CDR2 SMNVEV. V has 3 bases trimmed and J has 1 base trimmed; junction bases matching no gene number 13. In light of the paper, this sample's time point label describes: about 28 days (+/-7) after the second vaccine dose. AZD1222 recipients whose second dose came at about 4 weeks and those whose second dose came at about 12 weeks were combined into one group, since spike-specific TCR depth and breadth did not differ between the two schedules. The vaccinee samples were drawn from two UK trials, COV001 and COV002, one of which was a single-blind randomized controlled phase 2/3 trial testing AZD1222 (ChAdOx1 nCoV-19) in healthy adults. For TCRbeta chain sequencing, PBMC samples from trial participants were taken at day 0 and at day 28 after the second dose.

The CDR3 regions of human TCRbeta chains were analyzed by immunosequencing. Regarding the original processing steps: Repertoire TCRs were checked for matches against a reference library of SARS-CoV-2-specific TCRs that had been generated using the MIRA antigen-specificity platform. Breadth meant the fraction of unique TCRs that were SARS-CoV-2-associated, whereas depth meant the fraction of total T cells that were SARS-CoV-2-associated. Each spike-specific TCR was assigned to its reactive spike region and to a CD4 or CD8 class using the MIRA data. Log10-transformed breadth and depth values were compared by one-way ANOVA with Sidak's multiple comparisons tests. TCRdb holds this immuneACCESS table with in-frame rearrangements only. Some clones are missing; in checked studies, unresolved V genes explain under half, and the rest has no known cause. V, J and clone size are taken as reported in that table, and D and trimming were inferred from the DNA itself. The sample includes roughly 200,000 clones, with about nine tenths observed a single time. Of the sample, about 1.8% falls within the top ten clones.

The V and J genes are TRBV27 and TRBJ2-4; TRBD1 aligns with 9 central bases. The material sequenced was peripheral blood, taken 28 days after the second AZD1222 dose. The receptor was derived from an adult who received the AZD1222 COVID-19 vaccine. The CDR3 protein is CASSFRGQGTGNAKNIQYF. Read as DNA, the sequence is TGTGCCAGCAGTTTCCGAGGACAGGGGACGGGGAATGCCAAAAACATTCAGTACTTC.